The rows below give T cell receptor beta chains drawn from one sample of a study of T cell responses to AZD1222 COVID-19 vaccine. TCRdb's copy holds only in-frame clones and misses some; the assay was immunoSEQ multiplex PCR. The sample contains tens of thousands of clones, around nine tenths of which appear only once. The sequenced sample was peripheral blood, obtained on day 0 of MenACWY control vaccination. These receptor sequences come from an adult in good health. Each CDR3 is given with its conserved first and last residue. The D gene is left open where the match is weak. Only some rows state a clone size, as once, few, many or a class for expanded clones.

TRBJ2-2	18	-	TRBV7-6	-	CASSAKNRGKGLSGELFF	TGTGCCAGCAGCGCCAAGAACCGGGGAAAAGGGCTCTCCGGGGAGCTGTTTTTT
TRBJ2-1	12	-	TRBV5-4	TRBD2	CASSFGLDEQFF	TGTGCCAGCAGCTTTGGACTAGATGAGCAGTTCTTC
TRBJ1-2	12	-	TRBV19	-	CASSTGPGGYTF	TGTGCCAGTAGTACAGGGCCGGGTGGCTACACCTTC
TRBJ2-1	15	-	TRBV7-3	TRBD1	CASSSGQGPYNEQFF	TGTGCCAGCAGCTCTGGACAGGGTCCCTACAATGAGCAGTTCTTC
TRBJ1-1	14	-	TRBV6-5	-	CASSYSAVNTEAFF	TGTGCCAGCAGTTACTCTGCGGTGAACACTGAAGCTTTCTTT
TRBJ1-1	14	-	TRBV7-2	-	CASSLAAVNTEAFF	TGTGCCAGCAGCTTAGCGGCAGTGAACACTGAAGCTTTCTTT
TRBJ2-7	13	-	TRBV5-1	-	CASSLLGDYEQYF	TGCGCCAGCAGCTTGTTAGGGGACTACGAGCAGTACTTC
TRBJ1-2	11	-	TRBV28	-	CASSVNYGYTF	TGTGCCAGCAGTGTTAACTATGGCTACACCTTC
TRBJ1-5	13	-	TRBV28	-	CASSLDSNQPQHF	TGTGCCAGCAGTTTAGATAGCAATCAGCCCCAGCATTTT
TRBJ2-7	14	-	TRBV5-1	-	CASSLAGDGEQQYF	TGCGCCAGCAGCTTGGCCGGGGACGGAGAACAGCAGTACTTC
TRBJ1-5	16	-	TRBV28	-	CASSQPGGHSNQPQHF	TGTGCCAGCAGCCAACCGGGGGGCCATAGCAATCAGCCCCAGCATTTT
TRBJ2-3	15	once	TRBV15	-	CATSTYGRGQDTQYF	TGTGCCACCAGCACCTACGGCAGGGGACAAGATACGCAGTATTTT
TRBJ2-1	15	-	TRBV6-5	TRBD2	CASSFGLAGGLEQFF	TGTGCCAGCAGTTTCGGACTAGCGGGAGGGCTTGAGCAGTTCTTC
TRBJ1-5	16	-	TRBV10-3	-	CAISDVGGTRNQPQHF	TGTGCCATCAGTGATGTCGGTGGTACGCGCAATCAGCCCCAGCATTTT
TRBJ1-2	14	-	TRBV19	-	CASSMPPEHYGYTF	TGTGCCAGTAGTATGCCCCCGGAACACTATGGCTACACCTTC
TRBJ1-6	15	-	TRBV13	-	CASSLGSGTNSPLHF	TGTGCCAGCAGCTTAGGTTCGGGAACTAATTCACCCCTCCACTTT
TRBJ1-2	14	-	TRBV5-6	-	CASSLFTGNYGYTF	TGTGCCAGCAGCTTGTTCACAGGGAACTATGGCTACACCTTC
TRBJ1-5	16	-	TRBV7-9	-	CASSPGQPDSNQPQHF	TGTGCCAGCAGCCCCGGACAGCCCGATAGCAATCAGCCCCAGCATTTT
TRBJ2-1	16	-	TRBV28	-	CASSDPLRGGDNEQFF	TGTGCCAGCAGTGACCCCCTGCGGGGCGGCGACAATGAGCAGTTCTTC
TRBJ1-6	14	few	TRBV7-2	TRBD1	CASSHGQGHSPLHF	TGTGCCAGCAGCCACGGACAGGGCCATTCACCCCTCCACTTT
TRBJ2-3	19	-	TRBV28	TRBD2	CASSSWSGLAAGRTDTQYF	TGTGCCAGCAGTTCGTGGTCCGGACTAGCGGCCGGTAGAACAGATACGCAGTATTTT
TRBJ2-3	16	-	TRBV19	TRBD2	CASSIGTSGKSDTQYF	TGTGCCAGTAGTATTGGGACTAGCGGGAAATCAGATACGCAGTATTTT
TRBJ2-3	15	-	TRBV6-4	-	CASSGQWTSTDTQYF	TGTGCCAGCAGTGGGCAGTGGACTAGCACAGATACGCAGTATTTT
TRBJ2-3	16	-	TRBV24-1	-	CATSDPAGAGTDTQYF	TGTGCCACCAGTGACCCGGCTGGGGCCGGCACAGATACGCAGTATTTT
TRBJ1-3	16	-	TRBV5-1	-	CASSLGPGGSGNTIYF	TGCGCCAGCAGCTTAGGGCCCGGCGGCTCTGGAAACACCATATATTTT
TRBJ1-5	15	-	TRBV19	TRBD1	CASTGGQGSNQPQHF	TGTGCCAGTACAGGGGGACAGGGAAGCAATCAGCCCCAGCATTTT
TRBJ1-5	13	-	TRBV28	-	CASSSRDYQPQHF	TGTGCCAGCAGTTCCAGGGACTATCAGCCCCAGCATTTT
TRBJ1-5	13	-	TRBV27	TRBD1	CATTKDRDQPQHF	TGTGCCACCACTAAGGACAGGGATCAGCCCCAGCATTTT
TRBJ2-7	12	-	TRBV7-9	-	CASSFLSYEQYF	TGTGCCAGCAGCTTTCTTTCCTACGAGCAGTACTTC
TRBJ2-1	12	-	TRBV10-1	-	CASSEPGTEQFF	TGCGCCAGCAGTGAACCCGGGACTGAGCAGTTCTTC
TRBJ2-7	12	-	TRBV12-3/TRBV12-4	TRBD1	CASSWDSNEQYF	TGTGCCAGCAGTTGGGACAGCAACGAGCAGTACTTC
TRBJ2-7	13	-	TRBV7-8	TRBD1	CASSRDSSYEQYF	TGTGCCAGCAGCCGGGACAGCTCCTACGAGCAGTACTTC
TRBJ2-1	14	-	TRBV28	-	CASSHGSSYNEQFF	TGTGCCAGCAGCCACGGCAGCTCCTACAATGAGCAGTTCTTC
TRBJ2-1	17	-	TRBV5-5	TRBD2	CASSLGLADSSYNEQFF	TGTGCCAGCAGCTTGGGACTAGCGGACAGCTCCTACAATGAGCAGTTCTTC
TRBJ2-1	15	-	TRBV7-2	TRBD2	CASSQSGSPYNEQFF	TGTGCCAGCAGCCAGAGCGGGAGTCCCTACAATGAGCAGTTCTTC
TRBJ2-1	16	-	TRBV9	TRBD2	CASSPRGGRADNEQFF	TGTGCCAGCAGCCCGAGGGGTGGGAGGGCCGACAATGAGCAGTTCTTC
TRBJ1-6	15	-	TRBV19	TRBD1	CASNRGTGDNSPLHF	TGTGCCAGTAATAGAGGGACAGGGGATAATTCACCCCTCCACTTT
TRBJ2-5	16	-	TRBV19	-	CASSLYWDGRQETQYF	TGTGCCAGTAGTCTCTACTGGGACGGCCGCCAAGAGACCCAGTACTTC
TRBJ2-7	15	-	TRBV25-1	TRBD1	CASQGGQGTPYEQYF	TGTGCCAGCCAGGGGGGACAGGGGACCCCCTACGAGCAGTACTTC
TRBJ1-2	14	-	TRBV7-9	-	CASSRTTGFYGYTF	TGTGCCAGCAGCCGCACTACAGGGTTCTATGGCTACACCTTC
TRBJ2-3	15	-	TRBV21-1	-	CASSKGGGRTDTQYF	TGTGCCAGCAGCAAAGGCGGGGGCCGCACAGATACGCAGTATTTT
TRBJ1-1	11	-	TRBV29-1	-	CSETGNTEAFF	TGCAGCGAGACAGGGAACACTGAAGCTTTCTTT
TRBJ1-6	14	-	TRBV6-1	-	CASSEVRGNSPLHF	TGTGCCAGCAGTGAAGTCAGGGGTAATTCACCCCTCCACTTT
TRBJ1-3	15	once	TRBV7-9	TRBD1	CASSATGRAGNTIYF	TGTGCCAGCAGCGCGACAGGGCGAGCTGGAAACACCATATATTTT
TRBJ1-1	12	-	TRBV11-2	-	CASSPAEGRTFF	TGTGCCAGCAGTCCGGCCGAAGGGAGAACTTTCTTT
TRBJ2-1	12	once	TRBV2	TRBD2	CASSATSVGGFF	TGTGCCAGCAGTGCGACTAGCGTCGGTGGGTTCTTC
TRBJ1-6	14	-	TRBV6-2/TRBV6-3	-	CASSYLTENSPLHF	TGTGCCAGCAGTTATTTAACAGAGAATTCACCCCTCCACTTT
TRBJ1-2	15	few	TRBV9	-	CASSVRAGSNYGYTF	TGTGCCAGCAGCGTAAGGGCAGGGTCTAACTATGGCTACACCTTC
TRBJ2-2	16	-	TRBV6-4	TRBD1	CASSGTGTANTGELFF	TGTGCCAGCAGTGGAACTGGGACAGCGAACACCGGGGAGCTGTTTTTT
TRBJ1-3	16	-	TRBV10-3	-	CAISESGQYSGNTIYF	TGTGCCATCAGTGAATCTGGACAATACTCTGGAAACACCATATATTTT
TRBJ1-4	14	-	TRBV27	-	CASSGGVFNEKLFF	TGTGCCAGCAGTGGCGGAGTCTTCAATGAAAAACTGTTTTTT
TRBJ1-2	15	-	TRBV6-5	TRBD1	CASSYSGTGDYGYTF	TGTGCCAGCAGTTACTCAGGGACAGGGGACTATGGCTACACCTTC
TRBJ1-3	15	-	TRBV10-3	-	CAISERGERGNTIYF	TGTGCCATCAGTGAGCGGGGGGAGCGGGGAAACACCATATATTTT
TRBJ2-1	15	-	TRBV6-5	TRBD2	CASSPGLAGGYGQFF	TGTGCCAGCAGCCCGGGACTAGCGGGAGGGTATGGGCAGTTCTTC
TRBJ2-7	15	-	TRBV5-4	-	CASSSGRGEVYEQYF	TGTGCCAGCAGCAGCGGTAGGGGGGAGGTCTACGAGCAGTACTTC
TRBJ1-4	15	-	TRBV28	TRBD1	CATNLGGQPNEKLFF	TGTGCCACCAACCTGGGGGGACAGCCTAATGAAAAACTGTTTTTT
TRBJ1-2	15	-	TRBV4-2	TRBD1	CASSLTGGDNYGYTF	TGTGCCAGCAGCCTTACAGGGGGGGATAACTATGGCTACACCTTC